This T cell receptor (beta chain) comes out of a study of blood T cell repertoires in COVID-19. Study as a whole: From the United States, Italy and Spain came samples of acute and convalescent COVID-19. T cells, B-cell-depleted T cells, or PBMCs supplied cDNA or gDNA.

The data were produced by immunoSEQ multiplex PCR, yet TCRdb's version contains in-frame clones alone and is incomplete. The data hold roughly 68,000 clones, with roughly 83% observed a single time. With V trimmed by 1 base and J by 2 bases, 4 bases remained unmatched. Germline loops: CDR1 MNHNY, CDR2 SVGAGI (reference sequence). The CDR3 is 15 residues long. The receptor's source is a woman older than 75 with acute or convalescent COVID-19. V and J are TRBV6-6 and TRBJ1-1, with TRBD1 identical over 7 bases. The specimen was peripheral blood. CDR3 protein: CASSYLTGTNTEAFF. As DNA, the CDR3 is TGTGCCAGCAGTTACTTGACAGGGACAAACACTGAAGCTTTCTTT.